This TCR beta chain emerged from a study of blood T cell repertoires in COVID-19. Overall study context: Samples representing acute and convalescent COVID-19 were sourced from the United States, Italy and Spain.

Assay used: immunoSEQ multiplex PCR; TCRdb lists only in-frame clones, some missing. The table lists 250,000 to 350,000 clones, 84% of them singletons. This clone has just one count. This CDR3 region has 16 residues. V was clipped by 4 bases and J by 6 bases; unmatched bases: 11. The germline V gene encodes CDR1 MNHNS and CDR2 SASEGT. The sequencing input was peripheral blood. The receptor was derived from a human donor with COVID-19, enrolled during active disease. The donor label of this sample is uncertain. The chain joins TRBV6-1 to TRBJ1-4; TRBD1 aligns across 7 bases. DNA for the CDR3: TGTGCCAGCAGTGTGGGGCAGGGGGTGGGATATGAAAAACTGTTTTTT. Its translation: CASSVGQGVGYEKLFF.